A single sample gave rise to the 12 T cell receptor beta chains below, sequenced in a study of T cell repertoires in cytomegalovirus infection. TCRdb re-called the reads through MiXCR, storing one row per CDR3 protein. The sample includes hundreds of thousands of distinct CDR3 sequences, about 11% seen only once; the top ten take roughly 10%. Sequenced material: PBMCs. Source of these receptors: a human donor in good health (CMV status not recorded). Some clones in this sample may be carry-over from other donors' samples.

The sample holds a few counts of this clonotype. The CDR3 coding sequence is TGCAGTGCTAGACCCCGTTCCTTTGGGTCCTACAATGAGCAGTTCTTC. Its protein product is CSARPRSFGSYNEQFF. This chain connects TRBV20-1 to TRBJ2-1; D gene unclear. Germline CDR1 is DFQATT and CDR2 is SNEGSKA (reference sequence). Between the trimmed V and J ends, which lost 2 bases and 1 base, there was a span of 15 bases. The CDR3 totals 16 residues.

The chain uses TRBV6-1 and TRBJ2-4; 9 bases match TRBD2. V was clipped by 6 bases and J by 1 base; unmatched bases: 4. This CDR3 comprises 15 residues. The germline CDR1 and CDR2 sequences are MNHNS and SASEGT. In DNA form, the CDR3 reads TGTGCCAGCAGGGGCGGGGGGGCGGCCAAAAACATTCAGTACTTC. This sequence encodes CASRGGGAAKNIQYF.

This clonotype appeared many times. The V and J genes are TRBV28 and TRBJ2-7, with 8 bases identical to TRBD1. Germline assignment: CDR1 MDHEN and CDR2 SYDVKM. The J segment lost 0 bases and the V segment lost 6 bases, leaving 7 bases of the junction unmatched. The CDR3 has 15 residues. The chain's CDR3 is CASSFRGLLSYEQYF. The CDR3 DNA is TGTGCCAGCAGCTTCAGGGGGCTCCTCTCCTACGAGCAGTACTTC.

This clonotype was detected many times. V gene TRBV2 combines with J gene TRBJ1-5; no firm D call. Germline values: CDR1 SNHLY, CDR2 FYNNEI. The CDR3 extends over 14 amino acids. Between the trimmed V and J ends, which lost 7 bases and 0 bases, there was a span of 10 bases. In nucleotides, the CDR3 is TGTGCCAGCAAACAAGGATTTAGCAATCAGCCCCAGCATTTT. It encodes CASKQGFSNQPQHF.

This clonotype was seen many times. The chain joins TRBV6-6 to TRBJ2-1; 12 bases match TRBD1. This CDR3 has 16 amino acids. From germline, CDR1 is MNHNY and CDR2 SVGAGI (reference sequence). The J segment lost 7 bases and the V segment lost 2 bases, leaving 6 bases of the junction unmatched. The CDR3 sequence is CASSYPGQGAGNEQFF. The CDR3 DNA is TGTGCCAGCAGTTACCCGGGACAGGGGGCAGGGAATGAGCAGTTCTTC.

A few counts support this clonotype. The V call is TRBV23-1, the J call TRBJ1-1; 9 bases map to TRBD1. TRBV23-1 has ORF status, its function being uncertain. The CDR3 covers 13 residues. The V segment lost 2 bases and the J segment 11 bases; nucleotides outside the gene matches: 6. CDR3 protein: CASSQTGGAYAFF. The CDR3 nucleotides read TGCGCCAGCAGTCAAACAGGGGGCGCGTATGCTTTCTTT.

This sequence joins TRBV3-1 and TRBJ2-5; TRBD2 matches at 14 bases. V lost 0 bases and J lost 3; bases outside the gene matches: 12. This CDR3 comprises 20 residues. Looked up from germline, CDR1 is LGHDT and CDR2 is YNNKEL (reference sequence). The CDR3 sequence is CASSQDFPLTSGGAEETQYF. CDR3 coding DNA: TGTGCCAGCAGCCAAGATTTCCCCCTGACTAGCGGGGGGGCCGAAGAGACCCAGTACTTC.

In its sample, this clonotype was seen a few times. The chain recombines TRBV24-1 with TRBJ2-7, with D perhaps given as TRBD1 or TRBD2 (7 bases each). Germline CDR1 is KGHDR and CDR2 is SFDVKD. The CDR3 contains 17 residues. V lost 1 base to trimming and J lost 4 bases, with 19 bases between them. The CDR3 nucleotides are TGTGCCACCAGTGATTTTCATCTTCAGGGGGGGATTTACGAGCAGTACTTC. Protein sequence: CATSDFHLQGGIYEQYF.

This clonotype was counted many times. This chain links TRBV10-3 with TRBJ1-5; D perhaps matches TRBD1 (6 bases). CDR1 is ENHRY, CDR2 SYGVKD, per germline. The CDR3 consists of 13 residues. V lost 4 bases to trimming and J lost 4 bases, with 8 bases between them. The CDR3 bases are TGTGCCATCAGTGGACAGGAGAATCAGCCCCAGCATTTT. Translating gives CAISGQENQPQHF.

This clonotype was observed at least ten times. The gene calls are TRBV12-3 or TRBV12-4 and TRBJ1-4, with D possibly being TRBD1 (6 bases). CDR3 length: 14 amino acids. V was trimmed by 2 bases and J by 3 bases, leaving 7 bases between them. The CDR3 DNA reads TGTGCCAGCAGTTTAAGGGGGGCTAATGAAAAACTGTTTTTT. Protein product: CASSLRGANEKLFF.

The rearrangement joins TRBV13 to TRBJ1-1; no clear D. The CDR3 sequence is 14 residues long. V was trimmed by 3 bases and J by 0 bases, leaving 8 bases between them. From germline, CDR1 is PRHDT and CDR2 FYEKMQ (reference sequence). Written as DNA, the CDR3 is TGTGCCAGCAGCTTGTACGGGGTGAACACTGAAGCTTTCTTT. The encoded protein is CASSLYGVNTEAFF.

This clonotype has more than one count but fewer than ten. The rearrangement links TRBV20-1 to TRBJ2-7; the match to TRBD1 covers 8 bases. Per germline, CDR1 DFQATT and CDR2 SNEGSKA (reference sequence). V gave up 6 bases and J gave up 2 bases; unmatched junction bases: 6. CDR3 length equals 13 residues. DNA for the CDR3: TGCAGTGCAAGACAGGGGAGAGCCTACGAGCAGTACTTC. Amino acids: CSARQGRAYEQYF.